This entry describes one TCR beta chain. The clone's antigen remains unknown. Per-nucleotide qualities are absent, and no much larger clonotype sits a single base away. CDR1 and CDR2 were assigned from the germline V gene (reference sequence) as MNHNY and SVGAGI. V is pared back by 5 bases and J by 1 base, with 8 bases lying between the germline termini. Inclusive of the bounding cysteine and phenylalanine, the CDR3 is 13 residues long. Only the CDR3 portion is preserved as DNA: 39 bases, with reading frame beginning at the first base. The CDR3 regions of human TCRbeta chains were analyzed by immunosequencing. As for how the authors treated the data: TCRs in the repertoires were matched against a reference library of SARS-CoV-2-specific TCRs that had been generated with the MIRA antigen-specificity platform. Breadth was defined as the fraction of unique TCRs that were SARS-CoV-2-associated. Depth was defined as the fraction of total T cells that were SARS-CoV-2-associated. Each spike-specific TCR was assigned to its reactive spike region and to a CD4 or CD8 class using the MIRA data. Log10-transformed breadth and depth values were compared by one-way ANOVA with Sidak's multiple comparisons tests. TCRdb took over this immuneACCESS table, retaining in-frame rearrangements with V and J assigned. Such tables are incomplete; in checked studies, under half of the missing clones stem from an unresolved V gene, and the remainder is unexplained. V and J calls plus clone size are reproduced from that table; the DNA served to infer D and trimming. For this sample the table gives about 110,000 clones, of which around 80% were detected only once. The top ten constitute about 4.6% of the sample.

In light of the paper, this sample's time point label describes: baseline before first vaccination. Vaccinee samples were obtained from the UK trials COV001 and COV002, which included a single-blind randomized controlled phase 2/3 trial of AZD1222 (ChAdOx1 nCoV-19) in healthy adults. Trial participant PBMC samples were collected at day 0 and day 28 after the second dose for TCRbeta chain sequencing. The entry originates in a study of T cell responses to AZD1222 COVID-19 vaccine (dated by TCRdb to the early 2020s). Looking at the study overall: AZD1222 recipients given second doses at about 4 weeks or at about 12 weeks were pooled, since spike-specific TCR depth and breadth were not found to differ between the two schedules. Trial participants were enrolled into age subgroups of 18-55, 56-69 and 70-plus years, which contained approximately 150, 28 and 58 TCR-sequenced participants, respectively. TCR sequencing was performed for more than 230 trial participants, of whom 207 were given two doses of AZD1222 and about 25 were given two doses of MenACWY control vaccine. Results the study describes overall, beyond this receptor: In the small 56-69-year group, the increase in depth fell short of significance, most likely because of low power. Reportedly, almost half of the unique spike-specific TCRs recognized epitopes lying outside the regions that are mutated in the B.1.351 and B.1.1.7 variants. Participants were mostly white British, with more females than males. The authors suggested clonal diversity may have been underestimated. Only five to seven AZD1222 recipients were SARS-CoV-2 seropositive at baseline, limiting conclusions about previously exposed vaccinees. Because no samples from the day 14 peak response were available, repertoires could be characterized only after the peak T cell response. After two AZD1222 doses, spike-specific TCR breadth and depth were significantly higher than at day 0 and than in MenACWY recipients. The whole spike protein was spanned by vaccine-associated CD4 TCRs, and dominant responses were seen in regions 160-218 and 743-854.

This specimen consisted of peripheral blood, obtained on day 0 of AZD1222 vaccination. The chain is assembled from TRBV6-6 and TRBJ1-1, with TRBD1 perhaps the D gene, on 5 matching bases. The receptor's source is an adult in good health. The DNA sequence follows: TGTGCCAGCAGTAGGGGCTGGAACACTGAAGCTTTCTTT. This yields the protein CASSRGWNTEAFF.